This TCR beta chain was captured in a study of T cell responses to AZD1222 COVID-19 vaccine (dated by TCRdb to about 2021). Regarding the research as a whole: AZD1222 recipients whose second dose came at about 4 weeks and those whose second dose came at about 12 weeks were combined into one group, since spike-specific TCR depth and breadth did not differ between the two schedules. Trial participants were enrolled into age subgroups of 18-55, 56-69 and 70-plus years, which contained around 150, 29 and 61 TCR-sequenced participants, respectively. TCR sequencing was performed for 233 trial participants, of whom some 200 were given two doses of AZD1222 and about 25 were given two doses of MenACWY control vaccine. On the study overall, not on this receptor specifically: Spike-specific TCR breadth and depth rose significantly after two AZD1222 doses compared with day 0 and with MenACWY recipients. No day 14 peak-response samples were available, so repertoires were characterized only after the peak T cell response. Vaccine-associated CD4 TCRs spanned the whole spike protein, with dominant responses in regions 160-218 and 743-854. Epitopes outside the regions mutated in the B.1.351 and B.1.1.7 variants were reportedly recognized by nearly half of the unique spike-specific TCRs. Conclusions about previously exposed vaccinees are limited because only six or seven AZD1222 recipients were SARS-CoV-2 seropositive at baseline. Participants were mostly white British and included more females than males, and it was suggested by the authors that clonal diversity may have been underestimated. In the small 56-69-year group, the increase in depth fell short of significance, most likely because of low power.

CDR1 and CDR2 were assigned from the germline V gene (reference sequence) as LNHDA and SQIVND. Taken from cysteine to phenylalanine, the CDR3 has 15 residues. Only the CDR3 portion is preserved as DNA: 45 bases, with reading frame beginning at the first base. V gives up 7 bases and J gives up 8 bases, and the segment between their germline ends measures 21 bases. The time point label, as the study defines it: baseline before first vaccination. Samples from vaccinated people were obtained from the UK trials COV001 and COV002, which included a single-blind randomized controlled phase 2/3 trial of AZD1222 (ChAdOx1 nCoV-19) in healthy adults. For TCRbeta chain sequencing, PBMC samples from trial participants were taken at day 0 and at day 28 after the second dose. The CDR3 regions of human TCRbeta chains were analyzed by immunosequencing. As for how the authors treated the data: TCRs in the repertoires were matched against a reference library of SARS-CoV-2-specific TCRs that had been generated with the MIRA antigen-specificity platform. Breadth was defined as the fraction of unique TCRs that were SARS-CoV-2-associated. Depth was defined as the fraction of total T cells that were SARS-CoV-2-associated. Using the MIRA data, each spike-specific TCR was mapped to the spike region that the TCR reacts to and placed in a CD4 or CD8 class. Log10-transformed breadth and depth values were compared by one-way ANOVA with Sidak's multiple comparisons tests. What TCRdb holds here is the immuneACCESS table cut down to in-frame rearrangements. Part of the clones is not present; checked against another copy, under half of the missing clones reflect an unresolved V gene, and the others are unexplained. Clone size and V and J calls were adopted from that table, with D and trimming inferred from the DNA. Here the sample has under 85,000 clones; about 90% occur a single time. The ten largest account for roughly 24% of the sample.

In the case of this clone: Its antigen remains unidentified. Qualities for individual bases were not recorded, and no much larger clone is one base off.

The sample consisted of peripheral blood, taken on day 0 of AZD1222 vaccination. The source is an adult in good health. The chain was built from TRBV19 and TRBJ1-3, with no D gene named confidently. The CDR3 region has the sequence CASMLPNGVSDTIYF. The sequenced DNA is TGTGCCAGTATGCTACCGAATGGGGTGTCGGACACCATATATTTT. With the rest looked up from the reference TRBV19 and TRBJ1-3 genes rather than sequenced, the full variable domain is DGGITQSPKYLFRKEGQNVTLSCEQNLNHDAMYWYRQDPGQGLRLIYYSQIVNDFQKGDIAEGYSVSREKKESFPLTVTSAQKNPTAFYLCASMLPNGVSDTIYFGEGSWLTVV.